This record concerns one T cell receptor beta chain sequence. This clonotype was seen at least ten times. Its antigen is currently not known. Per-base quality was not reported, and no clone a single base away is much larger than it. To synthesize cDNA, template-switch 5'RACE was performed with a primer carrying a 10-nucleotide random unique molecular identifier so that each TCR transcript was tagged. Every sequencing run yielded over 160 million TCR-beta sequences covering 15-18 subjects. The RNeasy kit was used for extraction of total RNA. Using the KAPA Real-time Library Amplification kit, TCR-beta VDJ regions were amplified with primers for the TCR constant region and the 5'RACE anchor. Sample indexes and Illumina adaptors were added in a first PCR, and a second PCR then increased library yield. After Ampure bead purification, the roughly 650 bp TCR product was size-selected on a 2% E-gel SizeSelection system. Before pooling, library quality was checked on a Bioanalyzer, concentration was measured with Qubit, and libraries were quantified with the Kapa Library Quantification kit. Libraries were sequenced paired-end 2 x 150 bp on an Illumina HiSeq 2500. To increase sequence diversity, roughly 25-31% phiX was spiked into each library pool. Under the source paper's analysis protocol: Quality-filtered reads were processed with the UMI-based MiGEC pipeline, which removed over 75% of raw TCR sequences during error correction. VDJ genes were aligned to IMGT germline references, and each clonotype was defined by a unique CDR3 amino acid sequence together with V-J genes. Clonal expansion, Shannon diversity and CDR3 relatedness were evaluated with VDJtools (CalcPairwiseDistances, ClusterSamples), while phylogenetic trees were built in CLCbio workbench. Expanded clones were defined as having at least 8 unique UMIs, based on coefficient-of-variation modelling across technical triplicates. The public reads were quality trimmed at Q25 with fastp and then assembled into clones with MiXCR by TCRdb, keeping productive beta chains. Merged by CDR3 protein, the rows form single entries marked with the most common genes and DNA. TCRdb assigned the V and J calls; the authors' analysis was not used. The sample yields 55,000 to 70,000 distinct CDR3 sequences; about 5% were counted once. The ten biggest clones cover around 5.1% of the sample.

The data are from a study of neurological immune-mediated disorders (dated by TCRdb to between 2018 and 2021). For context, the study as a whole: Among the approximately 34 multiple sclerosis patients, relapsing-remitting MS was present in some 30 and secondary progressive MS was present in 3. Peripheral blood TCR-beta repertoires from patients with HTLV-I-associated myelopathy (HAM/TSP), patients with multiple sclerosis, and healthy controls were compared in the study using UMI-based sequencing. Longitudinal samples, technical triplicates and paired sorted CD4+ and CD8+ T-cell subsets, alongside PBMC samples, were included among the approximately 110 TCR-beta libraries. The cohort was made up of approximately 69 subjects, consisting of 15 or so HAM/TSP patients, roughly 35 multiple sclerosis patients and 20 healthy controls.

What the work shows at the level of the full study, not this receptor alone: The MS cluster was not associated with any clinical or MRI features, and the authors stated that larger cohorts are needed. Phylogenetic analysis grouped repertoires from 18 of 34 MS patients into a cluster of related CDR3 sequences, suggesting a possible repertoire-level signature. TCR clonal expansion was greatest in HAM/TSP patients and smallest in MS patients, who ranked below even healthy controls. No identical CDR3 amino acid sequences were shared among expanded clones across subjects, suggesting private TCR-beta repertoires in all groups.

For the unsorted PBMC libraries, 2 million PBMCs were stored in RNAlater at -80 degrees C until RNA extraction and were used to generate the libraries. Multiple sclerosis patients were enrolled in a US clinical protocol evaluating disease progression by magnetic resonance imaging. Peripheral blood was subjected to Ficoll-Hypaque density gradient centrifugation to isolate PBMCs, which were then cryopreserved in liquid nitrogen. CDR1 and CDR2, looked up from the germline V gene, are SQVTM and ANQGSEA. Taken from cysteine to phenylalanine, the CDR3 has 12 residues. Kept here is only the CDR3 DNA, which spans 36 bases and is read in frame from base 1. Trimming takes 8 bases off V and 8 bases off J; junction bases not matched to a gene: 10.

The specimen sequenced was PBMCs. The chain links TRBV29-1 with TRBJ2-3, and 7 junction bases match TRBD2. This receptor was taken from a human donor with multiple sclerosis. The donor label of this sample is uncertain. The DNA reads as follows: TGCAGCCCCACGGGGAGGGAAGGTACGCAGTATTTT. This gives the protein CSPTGREGTQYF.